This TCR beta chain comes out of a study of human T cells and chemical hapten exposure (dated by TCRdb to 2020 to 2022). Broadly, across the study: For sensitization, 2% DPC in acetone was applied to a roughly 2 cm by roughly 2 cm area of upper inner arm skin. Libraries were pooled for sequencing, and variation in per-sample TCR yields was attributed mainly to small differences in library volumes within the pool. Alopecia areata with under or over 50% scalp involvement, alopecia totalis and alopecia universalis were represented in the patient cohort, which was mostly female. Throughout the approximately 22-week study period, patients were also given weekly therapeutic DPC doses on the scalp. The study tracked peripheral blood TCR repertoire changes in vivo during primary and secondary sensitization to the hapten diphenylcyclopropenone (DPC) in alopecia patients. Under 30 alopecia patients gave blood for TCR sequencing at one to four time points (pre-sensitization, 2, 6 and 24 weeks). Patient blood was sampled pre-sensitization (week 0) and at 2, 6 and about 24 weeks after DPC sensitization. Patch testing was done on the upper back using Finn chambers containing 0.01% DPC, and results were scored after 6 days according to International Contact Dermatitis Research Group standards.

Library preparation used RACE. The sample was run on a NextSeq 500. During library preparation, unique molecular identifiers were attached to individual cDNA molecules so that TCRs could be counted quantitatively and reproducibly. Both TCR alpha and TCR beta chains were sequenced from each blood RNA sample. The authors' analysis ran thus. A median of about 89,000 TCRs per sample was observed, with a range of about 20,000 to 700,000. The Decombinator software suite was used to annotate V, J and CDR3 in the TCR reads. For PS versus PT1 abundance plots, all samples were subsampled to the same number of TCRs (28,000). Expanded TCRs were defined as absent before sensitization and observed at least eight times at the 2-week time point. The public reads were reprocessed in TCRdb via fastp at Q25 and MiXCR, keeping in-frame beta chains. CDR3 protein sequences are deduplicated, and each keeps its most common genes and DNA. The V and J calls reflect TCRdb's pipeline rather than the authors' work. The sample table lists tens of thousands of distinct CDR3 sequences, 8% to 11% of them with a count of one. The ten biggest clones cover less than 2.5% of the sample.

Reading the germline V gene (reference sequence) gives CDR1 MNHEY and CDR2 SMNVEV. Spanning cysteine to phenylalanine, the CDR3 consists of 16 amino acids. Here the CDR3 DNA is all that survives: 48 bases in frame from base 1. Trimming removed 5 bases from V and 2 bases from J; the gene matches leave 6 bases unexplained. Concerning this clonotype itself: What antigen it recognizes has not been identified. The sample holds no much larger clone one base away, and base qualities are not on file.

The time point label corresponds to: patch test 1, 2 weeks after DPC sensitization. This specimen's treatment or condition label, per the study, means: therapeutic diphenylcyclopropenone sensitization with weekly scalp DPC. Blood at each patch-test visit was drawn before the patch test was applied. Patients were considered eligible if aged 18 to 70, diagnosed with alopecia and deemed suitable for DPC therapy, and patients were excluded if pregnant. Total RNA was extracted from unfractionated whole blood collected in Tempus Blood RNA tubes. Broader findings and caveats from the paper: No change with DPC sensitization was found in the number of TCRs above 1 in 1000 frequency, and no evidence of global repertoire structure alterations was found. Compared with pre-sensitization or healthy control sets, expanded TCRs formed significantly more large CDR3 similarity clusters, which is consistent with antigen-driven responses. Repeated subsampling changed both the strength of the expansion versus patch-test correlation and the threshold at which the correlation became significant. Because all patients had alopecia, a presumed autoimmune disease, the immune response of the patients might differ from that of healthy individuals. The number of PT1 expanded TCRs positively correlated with patch test score, significant at thresholds 8, 16 and 32 but not 4.

This chain joins TRBV27 to TRBJ1-5, and TRBD1 aligns with 10 junction nucleotides. The clonotype comes from a man aged 40-49 years with alopecia areata. Some clones in this sample may be carry-over from other donors' samples. The source was whole blood, collected in connection with sensitization to the hapten diphenylcyclopropenone (DPC). At the DNA level, the sequence is TGTGCCAGCAGTGCTGACAGGGGGCGAGGCAATCAGCCCCAGCATTTT. It is translated as CASSADRGRGNQPQHF.